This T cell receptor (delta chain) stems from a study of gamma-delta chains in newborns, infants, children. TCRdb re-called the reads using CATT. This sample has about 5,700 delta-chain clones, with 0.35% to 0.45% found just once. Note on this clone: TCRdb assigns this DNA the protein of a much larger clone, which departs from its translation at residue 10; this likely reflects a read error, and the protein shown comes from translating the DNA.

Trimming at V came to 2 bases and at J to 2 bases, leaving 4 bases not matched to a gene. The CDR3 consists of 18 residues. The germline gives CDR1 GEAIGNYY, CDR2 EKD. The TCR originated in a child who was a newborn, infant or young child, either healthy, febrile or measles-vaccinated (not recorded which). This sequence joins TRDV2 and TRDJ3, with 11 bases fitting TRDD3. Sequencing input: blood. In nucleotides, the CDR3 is TGTGCCTGTGACATACTGGGGGATATCCCCTGGGACACCCGACAGATGTTTTTC. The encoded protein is CACDILGDIPWDTRQMFF.